This record concerns one TCR beta chain sequence. The target antigen is unknown. This could be a read error, since a much larger clone is one nucleotide away. CDR1 DFQATT and CDR2 SNEGSKA come from the germline V gene (reference sequence). The CDR3 length is 13 residues. Three rounds of nested PCR, following a modified ARM-PCR protocol, produced the TCRbeta library. TCRdb itself ran the multiplex PCR reads through MiXCR, one entry per CDR3 protein. This table holds under 140,000 distinct CDR3 sequences, 75% to 90% found once. The sample originates from a study of tumor and adjacent non-tumor tissue in lung cancer. Findings of the study overall: Higher tumor TCR diversity was associated with shorter survival. Compared with tumor, normal lung showed significantly lower TCR diversity.

RNA was extracted from bulk tissue without any cell sorting. The chain joins TRBV20-1 to TRBJ2-7, with TRBD2 as a possible D gene (5 bases). The sample comprised lung tumor tissue. This clonotype was sampled from a man aged 70 or older with non-small cell lung cancer. Here the CDR3 DNA reads TGCAGTACTAGGACCGTCGTAGGGTACGAGCAGTACTTC. It is translated as CSTRTVVGYEQYF.